The source of this TCR beta chain is a study of cytomegalovirus exposure and HLA in healthy donors. Overall study results and limits: TCR beta chains numbering under 200 were designated cytomegalovirus-associated. Presence/absence analyses supposed approximately even sequencing depth among donors. Analysis was performed later, and it showed HLA-associated TCR beta chains to be more clonally expanded than equally common others.

Despite likely unrecorded immune exposures, the donors were nominally healthy at the time of sampling. The sample holds many counts of this clone. Antigen: not known. PCR amplification relied on 60 Vbeta primers (plus 13 Jbeta primers). TCRdb's copy holds only in-frame clones and misses some; the assay was immunoSEQ multiplex PCR. The table records over 60,000 clones, roughly 71% of them present only once. V lost 0 bases to trimming and J lost 3 bases, with 8 bases between them. The CDR3 extends over 14 amino acids. Germline V gene data show CDR1 as GTSNPN and CDR2 as SVGIG (reference sequence). Sequenced sample: PBMCs. This chain connects TRBV30 to TRBJ1-4; D is ambiguous. This TCR came from a man aged 65-85 years in good health and CMV-seronegative. CDR3 nucleotides: TGTGCCTGGAGTGTAGGCGGATCTAATGAAAAACTGTTTTTT. This codes for CAWSVGGSNEKLFF.